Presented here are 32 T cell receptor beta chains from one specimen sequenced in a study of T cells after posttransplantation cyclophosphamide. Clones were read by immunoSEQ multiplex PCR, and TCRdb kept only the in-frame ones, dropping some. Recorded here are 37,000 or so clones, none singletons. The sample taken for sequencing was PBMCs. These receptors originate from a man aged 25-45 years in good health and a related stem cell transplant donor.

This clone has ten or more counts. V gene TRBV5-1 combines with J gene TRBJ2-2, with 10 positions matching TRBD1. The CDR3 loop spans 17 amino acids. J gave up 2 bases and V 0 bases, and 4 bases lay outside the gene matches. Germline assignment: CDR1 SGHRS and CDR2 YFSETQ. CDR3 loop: CASSLAGTGANTGELFF. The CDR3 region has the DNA TGCGCCAGCAGCTTGGCCGGGACAGGGGCAAACACCGGGGAGCTGTTTTTT.

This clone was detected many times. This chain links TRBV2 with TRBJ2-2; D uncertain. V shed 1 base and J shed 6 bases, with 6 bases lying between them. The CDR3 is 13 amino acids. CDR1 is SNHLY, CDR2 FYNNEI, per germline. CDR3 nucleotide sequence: TGTGCCAGCAGTGAAGAACCGGCCGGGGAGCTGTTTTTT. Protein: CASSEEPAGELFF.

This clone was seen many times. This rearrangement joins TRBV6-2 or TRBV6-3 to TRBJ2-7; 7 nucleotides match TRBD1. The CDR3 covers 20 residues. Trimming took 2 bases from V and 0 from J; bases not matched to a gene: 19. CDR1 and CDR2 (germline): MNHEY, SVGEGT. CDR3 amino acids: CASSYPVRRTGPSGSYEQYF. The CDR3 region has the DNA TGTGCCAGCAGTTACCCGGTCCGTCGGACAGGACCTTCAGGCTCCTACGAGCAGTACTTC.

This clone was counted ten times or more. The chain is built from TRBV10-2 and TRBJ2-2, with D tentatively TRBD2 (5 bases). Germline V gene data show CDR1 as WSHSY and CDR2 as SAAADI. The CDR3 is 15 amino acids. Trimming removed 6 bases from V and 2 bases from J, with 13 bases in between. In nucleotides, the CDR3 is TGCGCCAGCAGCCCTCGAGCGGCAAACACCGGGGAGCTGTTTTTT. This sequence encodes CASSPRAANTGELFF.

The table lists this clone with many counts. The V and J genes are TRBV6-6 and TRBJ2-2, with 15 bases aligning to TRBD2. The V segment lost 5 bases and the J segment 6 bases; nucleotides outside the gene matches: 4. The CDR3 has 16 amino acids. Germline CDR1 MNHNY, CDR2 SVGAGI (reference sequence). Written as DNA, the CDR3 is TGTGCCAGCAGTAGAGGGACTAGCGGGGGGCCCGGGGAGCTGTTTTTT. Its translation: CASSRGTSGGPGELFF.

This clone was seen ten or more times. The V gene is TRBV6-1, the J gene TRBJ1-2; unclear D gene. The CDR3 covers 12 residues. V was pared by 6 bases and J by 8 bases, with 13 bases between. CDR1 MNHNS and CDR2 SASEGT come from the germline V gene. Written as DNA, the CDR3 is TGTGCCAGCAGAACCAATACAGACGGCTACACCTTC. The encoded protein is CASRTNTDGYTF.

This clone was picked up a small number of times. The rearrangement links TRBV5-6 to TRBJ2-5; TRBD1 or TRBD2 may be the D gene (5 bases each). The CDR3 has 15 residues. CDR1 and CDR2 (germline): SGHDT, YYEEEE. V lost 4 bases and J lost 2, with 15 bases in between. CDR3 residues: CASSLGPTAQETQYF. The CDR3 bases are TGTGCCAGCAGCCTGGGACCGACAGCACAAGAGACCCAGTACTTC.

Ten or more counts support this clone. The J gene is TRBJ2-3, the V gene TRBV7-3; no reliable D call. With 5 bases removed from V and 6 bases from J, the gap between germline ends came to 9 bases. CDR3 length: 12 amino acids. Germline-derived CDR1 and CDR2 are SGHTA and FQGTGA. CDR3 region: CASSQGSDTQYF. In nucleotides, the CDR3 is TGTGCCAGCAGCCAAGGGTCCGATACGCAGTATTTT. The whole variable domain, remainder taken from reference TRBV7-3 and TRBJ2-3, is GAGVSQTPSNKVTEKGKYVELRCDPISGHTALYWYRQSLGQGPEFLIYFQGTGAADDSGLPNDRFFAVRPEGSVSTLKIQRTERGDSAVYLCASSQGSDTQYFGPGTRLTVL.

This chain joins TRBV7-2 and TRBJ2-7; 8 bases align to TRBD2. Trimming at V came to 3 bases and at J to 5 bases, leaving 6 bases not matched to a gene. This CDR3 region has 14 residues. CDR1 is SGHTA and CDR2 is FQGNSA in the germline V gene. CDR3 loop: CASSFRGGWDEQYF. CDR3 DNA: TGTGCCAGCAGCTTTCGGGGGGGCTGGGACGAGCAGTACTTC.

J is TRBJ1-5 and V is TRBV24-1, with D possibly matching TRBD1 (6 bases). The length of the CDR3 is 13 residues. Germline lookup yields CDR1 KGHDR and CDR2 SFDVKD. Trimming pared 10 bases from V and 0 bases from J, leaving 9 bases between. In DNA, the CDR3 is TGTGCCACTCAGGGGTATAGCAATCAGCCCCAGCATTTT. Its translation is CATQGYSNQPQHF.

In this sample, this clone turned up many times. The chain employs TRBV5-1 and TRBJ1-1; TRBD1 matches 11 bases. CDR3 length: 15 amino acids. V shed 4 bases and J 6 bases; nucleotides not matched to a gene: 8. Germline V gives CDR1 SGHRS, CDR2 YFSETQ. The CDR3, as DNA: TGCGCCAGCAGCACAATGGGACAGGGGGAGTCTGAAGCTTTCTTT. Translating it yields CASSTMGQGESEAFF.

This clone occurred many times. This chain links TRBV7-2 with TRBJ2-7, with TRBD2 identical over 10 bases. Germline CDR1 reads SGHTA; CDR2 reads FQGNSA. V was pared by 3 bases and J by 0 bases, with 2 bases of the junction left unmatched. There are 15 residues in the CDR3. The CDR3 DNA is TGTGCCAGCAGCTTTCTAGCGGGGGACTCCTACGAGCAGTACTTC. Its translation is CASSFLAGDSYEQYF. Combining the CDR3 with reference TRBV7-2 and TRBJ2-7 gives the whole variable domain GAGVSQSPSNKVTEKGKDVELRCDPISGHTALYWYRQSLGQGLEFLIYFQGNSAPDKSGLPSDRFSAERTGGSVSTLTIQRTQQEDSAVYLCASSFLAGDSYEQYFGPGTRLTVT.

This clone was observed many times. The CDR3: CASSTSLGQGTSSYNSPLHF. The CDR3 nucleotides are TGTGCCAGCAGTACTTCCTTGGGACAGGGGACTAGCTCCTATAATTCACCCCTCCACTTT. The V gene is TRBV27, the J gene TRBJ1-6; 10 bases fit TRBD1. Trimming took 5 bases from V and 0 from J; bases not matched to a gene: 13. This CDR3 region has 20 residues. Germline V gives CDR1 MNHEY, CDR2 SMNVEV (reference sequence).

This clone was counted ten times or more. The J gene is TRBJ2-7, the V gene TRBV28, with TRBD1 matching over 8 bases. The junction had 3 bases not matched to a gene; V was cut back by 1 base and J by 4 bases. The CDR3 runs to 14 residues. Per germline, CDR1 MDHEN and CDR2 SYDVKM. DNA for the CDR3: TGTGCCAGCAGTTTATCAGGGGGCGTGTACGAGCAGTACTTC. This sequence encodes CASSLSGGVYEQYF.

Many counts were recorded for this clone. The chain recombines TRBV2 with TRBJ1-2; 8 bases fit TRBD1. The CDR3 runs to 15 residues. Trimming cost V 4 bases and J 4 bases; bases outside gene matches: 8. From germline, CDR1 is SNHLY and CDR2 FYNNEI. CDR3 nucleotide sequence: TGTGCCAGCAGTGCTGGACAGGGAGCCAGCTATGGCTACACCTTC. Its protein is CASSAGQGASYGYTF.

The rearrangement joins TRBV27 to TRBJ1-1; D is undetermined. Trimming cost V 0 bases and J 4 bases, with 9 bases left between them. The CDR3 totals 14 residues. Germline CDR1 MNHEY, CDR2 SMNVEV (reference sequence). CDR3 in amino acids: CASSLSPVGTEAFF. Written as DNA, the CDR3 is TGTGCCAGCAGTTTATCCCCGGTTGGCACTGAAGCTTTCTTT.

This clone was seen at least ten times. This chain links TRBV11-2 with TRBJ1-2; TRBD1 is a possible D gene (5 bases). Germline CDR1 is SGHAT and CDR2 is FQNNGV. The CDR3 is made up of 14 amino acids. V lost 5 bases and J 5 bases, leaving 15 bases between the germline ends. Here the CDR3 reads CASSPGGLRYGYTF. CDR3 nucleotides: TGTGCCAGCAGCCCCGGGGGACTGAGGTATGGCTACACCTTC.

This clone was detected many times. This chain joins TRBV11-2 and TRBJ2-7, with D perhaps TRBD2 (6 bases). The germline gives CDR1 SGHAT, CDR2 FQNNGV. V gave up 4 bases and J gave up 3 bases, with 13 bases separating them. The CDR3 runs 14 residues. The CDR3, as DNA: TGTGCCAGCAGCTACAATCGGGGGAACTACGAGCAGTACTTC. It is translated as CASSYNRGNYEQYF.

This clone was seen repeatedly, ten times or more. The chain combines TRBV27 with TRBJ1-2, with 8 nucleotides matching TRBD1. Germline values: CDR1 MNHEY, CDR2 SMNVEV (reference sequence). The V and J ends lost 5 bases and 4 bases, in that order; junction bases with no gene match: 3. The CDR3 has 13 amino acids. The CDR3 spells CASSKTGVYGYTF. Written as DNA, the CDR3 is TGTGCCAGCAGTAAGACAGGGGTCTATGGCTACACCTTC.

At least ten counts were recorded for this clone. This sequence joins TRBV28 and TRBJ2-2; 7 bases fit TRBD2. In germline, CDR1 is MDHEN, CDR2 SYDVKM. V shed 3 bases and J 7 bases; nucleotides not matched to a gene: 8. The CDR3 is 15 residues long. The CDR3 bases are TGTGCCAGCAGTTTCCCGGGGAGGGAAATCGGGGAGCTGTTTTTT. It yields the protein CASSFPGREIGELFF.

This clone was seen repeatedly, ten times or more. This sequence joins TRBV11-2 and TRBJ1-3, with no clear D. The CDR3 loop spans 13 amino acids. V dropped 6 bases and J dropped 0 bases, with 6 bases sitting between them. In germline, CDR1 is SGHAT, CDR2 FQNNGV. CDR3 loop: CASRLSSGNTIYF. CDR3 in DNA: TGTGCCAGCAGGCTAAGCTCTGGAAACACCATATATTTT.

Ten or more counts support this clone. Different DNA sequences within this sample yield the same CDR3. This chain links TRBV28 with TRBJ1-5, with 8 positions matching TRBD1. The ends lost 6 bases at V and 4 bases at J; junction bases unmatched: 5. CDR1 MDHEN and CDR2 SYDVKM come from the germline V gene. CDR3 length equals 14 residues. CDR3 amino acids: CASSLGQGNQPQHF. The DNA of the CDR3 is TGTGCCAGCAGCCTTGGACAGGGTAATCAGCCCCAGCATTTT.

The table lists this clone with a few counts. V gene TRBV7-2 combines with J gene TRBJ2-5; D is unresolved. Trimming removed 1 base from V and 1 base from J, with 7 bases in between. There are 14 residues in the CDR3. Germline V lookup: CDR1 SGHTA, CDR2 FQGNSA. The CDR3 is CASSLDSTQETQYF. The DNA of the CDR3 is TGTGCCAGCAGCTTAGACAGCACCCAAGAGACCCAGTACTTC.

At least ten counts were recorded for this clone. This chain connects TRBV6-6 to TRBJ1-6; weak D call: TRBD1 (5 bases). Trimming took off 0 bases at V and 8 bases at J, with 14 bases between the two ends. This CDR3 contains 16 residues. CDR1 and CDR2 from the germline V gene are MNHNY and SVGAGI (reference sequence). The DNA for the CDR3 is TGTGCCAGCAGTTACTCCGCACAGGTCGATCATTCACCCCTCCACTTT. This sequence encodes CASSYSAQVDHSPLHF.

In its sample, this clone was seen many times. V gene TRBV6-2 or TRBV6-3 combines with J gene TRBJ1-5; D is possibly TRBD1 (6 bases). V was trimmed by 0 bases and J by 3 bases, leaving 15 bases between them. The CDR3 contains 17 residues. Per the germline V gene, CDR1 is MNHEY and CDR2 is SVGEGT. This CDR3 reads CASSYSLTGRDNQPQHF. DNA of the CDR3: TGTGCCAGCAGTTACTCTTTGACAGGCAGGGACAATCAGCCCCAGCATTTT.

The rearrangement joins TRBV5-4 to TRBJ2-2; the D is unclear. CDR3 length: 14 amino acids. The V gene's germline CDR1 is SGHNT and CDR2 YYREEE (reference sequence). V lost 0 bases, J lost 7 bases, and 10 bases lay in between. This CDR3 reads CASSLAPLGGELFF. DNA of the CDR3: TGTGCCAGCAGCTTGGCTCCCCTCGGCGGGGAGCTGTTTTTT. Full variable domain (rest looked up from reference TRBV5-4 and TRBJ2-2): ETGVTQSPTHLIKTRGQQVTLRCSSQSGHNTVSWYQQALGQGPQFIFQYYREEENGRGNFPPRFSGLQFPNYSSELNVNALELDDSALYLCASSLAPLGGELFFGEGSRLTVL.

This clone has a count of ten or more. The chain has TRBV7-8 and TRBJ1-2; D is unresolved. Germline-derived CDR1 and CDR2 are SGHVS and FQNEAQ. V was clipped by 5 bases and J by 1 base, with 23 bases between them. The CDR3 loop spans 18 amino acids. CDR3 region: CASSPAVDWGGSNYGYTF. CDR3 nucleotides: TGTGCCAGCAGCCCAGCGGTGGATTGGGGAGGCAGTAACTATGGCTACACCTTC. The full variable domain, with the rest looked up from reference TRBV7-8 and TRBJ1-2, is GAGVSQSPRYKVAKRGQDVALRCDPISGHVSLFWYQQALGQGPEFLTYFQNEAQLDKSGLPSDRFFAERPEGSVSTLKIQRTQQEDSAVYLCASSPAVDWGGSNYGYTFGSGTRLTVV.

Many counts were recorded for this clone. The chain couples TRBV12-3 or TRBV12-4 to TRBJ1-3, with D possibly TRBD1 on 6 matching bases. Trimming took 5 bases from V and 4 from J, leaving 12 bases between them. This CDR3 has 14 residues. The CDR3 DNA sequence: TGTGCCAGCAGTCTGAGACAGGACGGAAACACCATATATTTT. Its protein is CASSLRQDGNTIYF.

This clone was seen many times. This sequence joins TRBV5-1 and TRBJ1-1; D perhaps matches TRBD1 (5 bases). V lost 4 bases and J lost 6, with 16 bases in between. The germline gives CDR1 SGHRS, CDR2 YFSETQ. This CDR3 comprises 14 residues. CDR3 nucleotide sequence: TGCGCCAGCAGCCCGGGCAGGGAACGGGCTGAAGCTTTCTTT. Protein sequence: CASSPGRERAEAFF.

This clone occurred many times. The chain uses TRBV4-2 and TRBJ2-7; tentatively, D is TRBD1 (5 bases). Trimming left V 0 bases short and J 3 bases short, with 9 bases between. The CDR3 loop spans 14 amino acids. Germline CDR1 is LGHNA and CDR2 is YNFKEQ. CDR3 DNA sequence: TGTGCCAGCAGCCAAGATTTAAGGGGCTACGAGCAGTACTTC. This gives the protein CASSQDLRGYEQYF.

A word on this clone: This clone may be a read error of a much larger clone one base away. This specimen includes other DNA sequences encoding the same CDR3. CDR3: CASTAGVNAGELFF. CDR3 nucleotide sequence: TGTGCCAGCACGGCAGGGGTGAACGCCGGGGAGCTGTTTTTT. This chain uses TRBV6-5 with TRBJ2-2, with D possibly TRBD1 on 6 matching bases. The CDR3 runs 14 residues. Germline loops: CDR1 MNHEY, CDR2 SVGAGI.

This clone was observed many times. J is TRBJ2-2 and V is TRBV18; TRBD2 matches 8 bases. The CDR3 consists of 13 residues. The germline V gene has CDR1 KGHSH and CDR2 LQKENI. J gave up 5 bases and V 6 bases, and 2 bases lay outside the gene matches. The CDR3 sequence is CASSGLVTGELFF. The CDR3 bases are TGTGCCAGCTCGGGACTAGTTACCGGGGAGCTGTTTTTT. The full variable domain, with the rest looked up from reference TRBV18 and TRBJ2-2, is NAGVMQNPRHLVRRRGQEARLRCSPMKGHSHVYWYRQLPEEGLKFMVYLQKENIIDESGMPKERFSAEFPKEGPSILRIQQVVRGDSAAYFCASSGLVTGELFFGEGSRLTVL.